This is a list of T cell receptor beta chains from one sample in a study of shared clonotypes between healthy human individuals. Assay used: immunoSEQ multiplex PCR; TCRdb lists only in-frame clones, some missing. The table shows about 1.5 million clones, with 98% occurring only once. The sequenced sample was naive CD4+ T cells sorted from blood. The source of these receptors is a man aged 30-40 years in good health. CDR3s include the opening cysteine and the closing phenylalanine or tryptophan. Fields, in order: J gene, clone size, D gene, V gene, CDR3 DNA, CDR3 protein. D genes are given only for firm matches. Part of the rows lack a size; the others show once, few, many or a class for expanded clones.

TRBJ1-1,NA,TRBD1,TRBV10-1,TGCGCCAGCAGCTCCCACCGGGACAGGGGGCGATCTGAAGCTTTCTTT,CASSSHRDRGRSEAFF
TRBJ2-1,NA,TRBD1,TRBV18,TGTGCCAGCTCACCCGGACAGGGCGGTGAGCAGTTCTTC,CASSPGQGGEQFF
TRBJ2-3,NA,TRBD2,TRBV14,TGTGCCAGCAGCCACGGGACTAGGATGTATTTT,CASSHGTRMYF
TRBJ1-2,NA,TRBD1,TRBV19,TGTGCCAGTAGTACGGGACCGGGACAGTTGTCCTATGGCTACACCTTC,CASSTGPGQLSYGYTF
TRBJ2-3,NA,TRBD2,TRBV28,TGTGCCAGCACCACCTTAGGGAGGGTCCCCACAGATACGCAGTATTTT,CASTTLGRVPTDTQYF
TRBJ1-4,once,NA,TRBV27,TGTGCCAGCCGTAGTGGGGCCCTGGGTTCTAATGAAAAACTGTTTTTT,CASRSGALGSNEKLFF
TRBJ1-2,NA,NA,TRBV4-3,TGCGCCAGCAGCCAGTCGGGGGACCGGTATGGCTACACCTTC,CASSQSGDRYGYTF
TRBJ1-2,NA,NA,TRBV18,TGTGCCAGCTCAGGACAGCGGGCAGACTATGGCTACACCTTC,CASSGQRADYGYTF
TRBJ2-7,NA,NA,TRBV5-4,TGTGCCAGCAGACGTGACCGGGACGGCTCCTACGAGCAGTACTTC,CASRRDRDGSYEQYF
TRBJ2-5,NA,TRBD1,TRBV18,TGTGCCAGCTCACTATCGGGACAGGGATTAGGAGAGACCCAGTACTTC,CASSLSGQGLGETQYF
TRBJ2-3,NA,NA,TRBV7-2,TGTGCCAGCAGCACCCGGACCATCACAGATACGCAGTATTTT,CASSTRTITDTQYF
TRBJ1-5,NA,NA,TRBV2,TGTGCCAGCGGGGACGCCAATCAGCCCCAGCATTTT,CASGDANQPQHF
TRBJ2-7,NA,TRBD2,TRBV9,TGTGCCAGCAGCCCTACGGGACTAGCGGACTACGAGCAGTACTTC,CASSPTGLADYEQYF
TRBJ2-3,NA,NA,TRBV5-1,TGCGCCAGCAGCTTAGCAGGCCGGGGCACAGATACGCAGTATTTT,CASSLAGRGTDTQYF
TRBJ2-1,NA,NA,TRBV7-2,TGTGCCAGCAGCATGACGGGACACCGCAATTCCCTGGAGCAGTTCTTC,CASSMTGHRNSLEQFF
TRBJ2-2,NA,NA,TRBV5-1,TGCGCCAGCAGCCCGGAAGGGGAGAACACCGGGGAGCTGTTTTTT,CASSPEGENTGELFF
TRBJ1-1,once,NA,TRBV6-4,TGTGCCAGCAGTCAGGTGGGAGGGACTGAAGCTTTCTTT,CASSQVGGTEAFF
TRBJ2-2,NA,NA,TRBV28,TGTGCCAGCAGTTTACCCGGTATAGATCGGGCGGCCGGGGAGCTGTTTTTT,CASSLPGIDRAAGELFF
TRBJ2-7,NA,TRBD1,TRBV4-1,TGCGCCAGCAGCCAAGCCGTACAGGGGTTCTCCTACGAGCAGTACTTC,CASSQAVQGFSYEQYF
TRBJ1-2,NA,TRBD1,TRBV7-6,TGTGCCAGCAGCTCCGAGGGGGGACAGACTAACTATGGCTACACCTTC,CASSSEGGQTNYGYTF
TRBJ2-7,once,TRBD1,TRBV10-3,TGTGCCATCAGGTCGGACAGGGGAAGGAACGAGCAGTACTTC,CAIRSDRGRNEQYF
TRBJ2-7,NA,NA,TRBV12-5,TGTGCTAGTGCCCACGGCGGTCTATCCTACGAGCAGTACTTC,CASAHGGLSYEQYF
TRBJ2-2,NA,TRBD2,TRBV7-3,TGTGCCAGCAGCTTAAAGGGACTAGCGGGAGTCGACACCGGGGAGCTGTTTTTT,CASSLKGLAGVDTGELFF
TRBJ1-3,once,NA,TRBV7-9,TGTGCCAGCAGCCGCTTGGCCATATATTTT,CASSRLAIYF
TRBJ2-3,NA,NA,TRBV27,TGTGCCAGCAGCCTAGATAGAGGAGATACGCAGTATTTT,CASSLDRGDTQYF
TRBJ2-1,NA,TRBD2,TRBV5-4,TGTGCCAGCAGCCACCCCCGGGAGGGCCTGCGGTTCTTC,CASSHPREGLRFF
TRBJ1-1,NA,NA,TRBV18,TGTGCCAGCTCACCAAACGGAGCCTCTATGAACACTGAAGCTTTCTTT,CASSPNGASMNTEAFF
TRBJ2-7,NA,NA,TRBV5-5,TGTGCCAGCAGGGATTCCGGGGGTCGTTACGAGCAGTACTTC,CASRDSGGRYEQYF
TRBJ2-7,NA,NA,TRBV7-2,TGTGCCAGCAGCCCAGCGTATTCGGGTGTTTACTTC,CASSPAYSGVYF
TRBJ2-7,NA,TRBD1,TRBV7-3,TGTGCCAGCAGGGACCTGACAGGGGGCAACGAGCAGTACTTC,CASRDLTGGNEQYF
TRBJ1-2,NA,TRBD1,TRBV7-2,TGTGCCAGCAGCCACACCGGGACAGCTAACTATGGCTACACCTTC,CASSHTGTANYGYTF
TRBJ2-4,NA,NA,TRBV7-3,TGTGCCAGCAGCCCGAGCCGGGGGACGGCCAAAAACATTCAGTACTTC,CASSPSRGTAKNIQYF
TRBJ2-3,NA,TRBD2,TRBV10-2,TGCGCCAGCAGTGTGCTAGCGGGAGTGGGTACAGATACGCAGTATTTT,CASSVLAGVGTDTQYF
TRBJ2-1,NA,TRBD2,TRBV15,TGTGCCACCAGCAGAGTTGGTTCTAGCGGGAGCAATGAGCAGTTCTTC,CATSRVGSSGSNEQFF
TRBJ1-1,NA,NA,TRBV7-8,TGTGCCAGCAGCTTTGGAAGAAACACTGAAGCTTTCTTT,CASSFGRNTEAFF
TRBJ2-2,once,NA,TRBV18,TGTGCCAGCTCACGAGGACAAAACACCGGGGAGCTGTTTTTT,CASSRGQNTGELFF
TRBJ1-1,NA,NA,TRBV5-1,TGCGCCAGCAGCCCAGGTGGGACGAACACTGAAGCTTTCTTT,CASSPGGTNTEAFF
TRBJ2-3,once,NA,TRBV19,TGTGCCAGTAGTAGGACCGGGAGCACAGATACGCAGTATTTT,CASSRTGSTDTQYF
TRBJ1-3,NA,NA,TRBV4-2,TGTGCCAGCAGCCAAGATAGGATAGGAAGGGCTGCGAACACCATATATTTT,CASSQDRIGRAANTIYF
TRBJ1-4,once,NA,TRBV18,TGTGCCAGCTCACGGACAACGGATGATGAAAAACTGTTTTTT,CASSRTTDDEKLFF
TRBJ2-4,NA,TRBD1,TRBV30,TGTGCCTGGAAGGGGACAGGGCATGTCATTCAGTACTTC,CAWKGTGHVIQYF
TRBJ1-5,NA,NA,TRBV2,TGTGCCAGCAGCATACAGGGATATCAGCCCCAGCATTTT,CASSIQGYQPQHF
TRBJ1-2,NA,TRBD1,TRBV9,TGTGCCAGCAGCGTAGTGGGACAGGGACCTAGCTATGGCTACACCTTC,CASSVVGQGPSYGYTF
TRBJ2-1,NA,NA,TRBV5-1,TGCGCCAGCTTATCCCCCGGAGATGAGCAGTTCTTC,CASLSPGDEQFF
TRBJ2-1,NA,TRBD2,TRBV11-2,TGTGCCAGCAGCTTAGTAGGGCTTCGGGGACTAGCGGGAACGGAGCAGTTCTTC,CASSLVGLRGLAGTEQFF
TRBJ1-1,NA,NA,TRBV5-1,TGCGCCAGCAGCCCCGGGGGGTGGCAAACTGAAGCTTTCTTT,CASSPGGWQTEAFF
TRBJ2-2,NA,TRBD2,TRBV19,TGTGCCACCAGGACTAGCGGGAGACCAGAGACCGGGGAGCTGTTTTTT,CATRTSGRPETGELFF
TRBJ1-2,NA,NA,TRBV7-2,TGTGCCAGCAGCTTAGTTAAGTTCGGGTTCGGGGTAAACTATGGCTACACCTTC,CASSLVKFGFGVNYGYTF
TRBJ2-5,once,TRBD1,TRBV18,TGTGCCAGCTCACCATCGACAGGGGGCAGGGAGACCCAGTACTTC,CASSPSTGGRETQYF
TRBJ2-7,NA,NA,TRBV6-5,TGTGCCAGCAGTTACTCGACCGGGAGTCCCTACGAGCAGTACTTC,CASSYSTGSPYEQYF
TRBJ2-7,NA,NA,TRBV19,TGTGCCAGTAGTATGCCGAGCAGGAGTTTCTACGAGCAGTACTTC,CASSMPSRSFYEQYF
TRBJ2-5,NA,TRBD1,TRBV9,TGTGCCAGCAGCTCGCGGACAGGTTCCGAGACCCAGTACTTC,CASSSRTGSETQYF
TRBJ1-5,NA,NA,TRBV6-1,TGTGCCAGCAGGACCTCCTTGGGGGATGCTCAGCCCCAGCATTTT,CASRTSLGDAQPQHF
TRBJ2-5,NA,NA,TRBV5-4,TGTGCCAGCAGCCCCCCGGGTAGCACCCAAGAGACCCAGTACTTC,CASSPPGSTQETQYF
TRBJ1-1,few,NA,TRBV18,TGTGCCAGCTCACCGACCGGGACGAGAACTGAAGCTTTCTTT,CASSPTGTRTEAFF
TRBJ1-5,NA,NA,TRBV28,TGTGCCAGCACAGAAGGTCGGACGACCTATAGCAATCAGCCCCAGCATTTT,CASTEGRTTYSNQPQHF